This paragraph reports one T cell receptor (beta chain). Antigen specificity is unknown. Timing groups of about 4 and about 12 weeks for second doses were pooled. These data originate in a study of T cell responses to AZD1222 COVID-19 vaccine. The study, taken as a whole, reports: Receipt of two AZD1222 doses was followed by a rise in Spike-specific TCR breadth and depth. Sampling captured repertoires only after the peak T cell response.

Assay: immunoSEQ multiplex PCR; the TCRdb copy retains only in-frame clones and omits some. Altogether just over 150,000 clones are present, 90% being singletons, with the ten largest covering more than 1.3%. The sample in question was peripheral blood, obtained 28 days after the second AZD1222 dose. This TCR came from an adult who received the AZD1222 COVID-19 vaccine.

The CDR3 loop reads CASSQLRQASPDEQYF. In nucleotides, the CDR3 is TGCGCCAGCAGCCAGTTGAGACAGGCCAGTCCTGACGAGCAGTACTTC. The chain has TRBV4-1 and TRBJ2-7; tentative D call: TRBD1 (6 bases). From germline, CDR1 is MGHRA and CDR2 YSYEKL. The CDR3 totals 16 residues. V was cut by 3 bases and J by 5 bases, with 20 bases left in between.